This T cell receptor beta chain was recorded in a study of blood T cell repertoires in COVID-19. As for the study in general: Spain, Italy and the United States supplied samples that represented acute and convalescent COVID-19. The cDNA or gDNA used as material had been derived from T cells, B-cell-depleted T cells, or PBMCs.

CDR1 and CDR2 from the germline V gene are LNHDA and SQIVND (reference sequence). The V end was cut by 8 bases, the J end by 0 bases, with 20 bases between. This CDR3 is 18 amino acids long. This table comes from immunoSEQ multiplex PCR, and its TCRdb copy is limited to in-frame clones, with some not included. The sample carries approximately 35,000 clones, about 79% recorded once. This TCR was sampled from a human donor in a cohort sampled during active COVID-19. Source material: peripheral blood. The chain recombines TRBV19 with TRBJ2-6, with D perhaps TRBD2 (6 bases). The CDR3 reads CASAGWEAAYSGANVLTF. The CDR3, as DNA: TGTGCCAGTGCGGGGTGGGAGGCAGCTTACTCTGGGGCCAACGTCCTGACTTTC.